This T cell receptor beta chain was sequenced for a study of naive and memory T cell subsets. An equimolar mix of two oligonucleotides served as the beta constant-region primer for TRBC1 and TRBC2. Nested alpha and beta constant-region primers with the SP2 primer drove four PCR rounds on ligated cDNA. TCRdb reprocessed the UMI-ligation and nested PCR reads with MiXCR, giving one entry per CDR3 protein. This sample has about 100,000 distinct CDR3 sequences, with about 14% found just once. As to this clonotype: Its antigen is currently unknown.

Whole-study findings and limits: RNA-based TCR counts may shift with T cell activation and differentiation. Possibly reflecting memory cells re-expressing CD45RA, a few larger clonotypes occurred in naive repertoires, especially CD8.

V shed 3 bases and J shed 3 bases, with 12 bases lying between them. CDR3 size: 14 residues. Germline V gives CDR1 ENHRY, CDR2 SYGVKD. This TCR was sampled from a human donor in good health. The chain links TRBV10-3 to TRBJ2-7; D is uncertain. The sample was naive CD8+ T cells from blood. In DNA form, the CDR3 reads TGTGCCATCAGTGAAAGGCAGAACCGCTACGAGCAGTACTTC. Its protein is CAISERQNRYEQYF.